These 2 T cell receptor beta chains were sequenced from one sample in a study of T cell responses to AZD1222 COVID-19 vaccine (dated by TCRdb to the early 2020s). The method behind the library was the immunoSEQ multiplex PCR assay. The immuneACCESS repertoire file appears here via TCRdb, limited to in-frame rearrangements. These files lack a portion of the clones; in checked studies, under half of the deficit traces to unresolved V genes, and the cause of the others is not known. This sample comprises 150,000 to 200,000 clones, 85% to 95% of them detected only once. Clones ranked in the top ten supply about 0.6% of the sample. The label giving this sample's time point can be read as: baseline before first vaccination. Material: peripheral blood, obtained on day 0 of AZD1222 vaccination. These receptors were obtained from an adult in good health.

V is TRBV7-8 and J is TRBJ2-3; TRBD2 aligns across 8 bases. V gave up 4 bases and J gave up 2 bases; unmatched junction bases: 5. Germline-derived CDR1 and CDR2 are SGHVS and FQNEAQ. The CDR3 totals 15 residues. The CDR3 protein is CASSSSRGVTDTQYF. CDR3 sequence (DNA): TGTGCCAGCAGCTCATCGCGGGGGGTCACAGATACGCAGTATTTT. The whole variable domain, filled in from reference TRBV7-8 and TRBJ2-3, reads GAGVSQSPRYKVAKRGQDVALRCDPISGHVSLFWYQQALGQGPEFLTYFQNEAQLDKSGLPSDRFFAERPEGSVSTLKIQRTQQEDSAVYLCASSSSRGVTDTQYFGPGTRLTVL.

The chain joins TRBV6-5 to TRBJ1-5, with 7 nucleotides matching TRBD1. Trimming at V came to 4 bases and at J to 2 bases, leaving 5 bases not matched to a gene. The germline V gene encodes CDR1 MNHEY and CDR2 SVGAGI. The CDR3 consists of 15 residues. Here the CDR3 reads CASSLRQGGNQPQHF. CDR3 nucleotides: TGTGCCAGCAGTTTACGACAGGGTGGCAATCAGCCCCAGCATTTT.